The 5 T cell receptor beta chains listed next were all sequenced from one sample in a study of T cells in Graves' hyperthyroidism and ophthalmopathy. The investigators amplified TCR beta CDR3 regions from RNA transcripts. HTBI primers were used for first-round RT-PCR of the TCR CDR3. Using its own MiXCR run on the multiplex PCR reads, TCRdb lists one record per CDR3 protein. The sample has fewer than 450,000 distinct CDR3 sequences; 17% are singletons. Sequenced: blood. The receptor source for this set is a woman aged 25-40 years with Graves' hyperthyroidism that later progressed to Graves' ophthalmopathy.

This clonotype was detected many times. The chain joins TRBV7-8 to TRBJ2-1; D may be TRBD2 (5 bases). Between the trimmed V and J ends, which lost 1 base and 6 bases, there was a span of 10 bases. The V gene's germline CDR1 is SGHVS and CDR2 FQNEAQ. The CDR3 has 14 residues. The chain's CDR3 is CASSLVGVGNEQFF. CDR3 sequence (DNA): TGTGCCAGCAGCTTAGTGGGAGTAGGCAATGAGCAGTTCTTC.

This clonotype was observed many times. The chain carries TRBV12-3 or TRBV12-4 and TRBJ2-3, with 9 bases identical to TRBD2. Trimming took 8 bases from V and 2 from J; bases not matched to a gene: 8. This CDR3 contains 15 residues. CDR3 nucleotides: TGTGCCAGCTGCGGTAGCGGGGGACTCACAGATACGCAGTATTTT. Amino acid sequence: CASCGSGGLTDTQYF.

This clonotype showed up many times. The chain is built from TRBV20-1 and TRBJ2-1, with 9 bases identical to TRBD2. This CDR3 has 15 residues. V trimming: 2 bases; J trimming: 9 bases; junction bases outside the gene matches: 11. Germline CDR1 DFQATT, CDR2 SNEGSKA (reference sequence). In nucleotides, the CDR3 is TGCAGTGCTAGACCTTTGGAGGAGACTAGCGGTGAGCAGTTCTTC. The encoded protein is CSARPLEETSGEQFF.

This clonotype appeared many times. This chain uses TRBV2 with TRBJ1-5; no firm D call. Germline loops: CDR1 SNHLY, CDR2 FYNNEI. There are 15 residues in the CDR3. Trimming shortened V by 1 base and J by 0 bases, and 7 bases separated the two germline ends. Here the CDR3 DNA reads TGTGCCAGCAGTGAAGTATTACCTAGCAATCAGCCCCAGCATTTT. Translating gives CASSEVLPSNQPQHF. Full variable domain (rest looked up from reference TRBV2 and TRBJ1-5): EPEVTQTPSHQVTQMGQEVILRCVPISNHLYFYWYRQILGQKVEFLVSFYNNEISEKSEIFDDQFSVERPDGSNFTLKIRSTKLEDSAMYFCASSEVLPSNQPQHFGDGTRLSIL.

This clonotype was counted between two and nine times. The chain employs TRBV20-1 and TRBJ1-2; a possible D gene is TRBD1 (5 bases). Trimming removed 3 bases at V and 1 base at J, with 15 bases between. Germline V gives CDR1 DFQATT, CDR2 SNEGSKA (reference sequence). The CDR3 is 15 residues long. The CDR3 sequence: CSASGDGKNNYGYTF. CDR3 nucleotide sequence: TGCAGTGCTAGCGGGGACGGCAAAAATAACTATGGCTACACCTTC.